Listed here are 13 T cell receptor beta chains from one sample, sequenced in a study of blood T cell repertoires in COVID-19. This table comes from immunoSEQ multiplex PCR, and its TCRdb copy is limited to in-frame clones, with some not included. This table has 490,000 or so clones, about 85% appearing once. Material: PBMCs or T cells enriched from blood (not recorded which). The receptors come from a woman aged 55-75 years who had recovered from COVID-19.

V usage is TRBV12-3 or TRBV12-4 and J usage is TRBJ1-1; D gene unclear. V lost 5 bases to trimming and J lost 4 bases, with 11 bases between them. The CDR3 length is 13 residues. The CDR3 DNA reads TGTGCCAGCAGTCTAATTGAGGGCACTGAAGCTTTCTTT. Encoded protein: CASSLIEGTEAFF.

The gene calls are TRBV9 and TRBJ2-2, with TRBD1 matching over 8 bases. The length of the CDR3 is 16 residues. Germline-derived CDR1 and CDR2 are SGDLS and YYNGEE. J was trimmed by 0 bases and V by 1 base; bases with no gene match: 2. The CDR3 DNA is TGTGCCAGCAGCGTACAGGGGGCCTCGAACACCGGGGAGCTGTTTTTT. Translating gives CASSVQGASNTGELFF. Full variable domain (rest looked up from reference TRBV9 and TRBJ2-2): DSGVTQTPKHLITATGQRVTLRCSPRSGDLSVYWYQQSLDQGLQFLIQYYNGEERAKGNILERFSAQQFPDLHSELNLSSLELGDSALYFCASSVQGASNTGELFFGEGSRLTVL.

The CDR3 coding sequence is TGCGCCAGCAGCGACGTTCGTGGGACAGGGGCTGAAGCTTTCTTT. This codes for CASSDVRGTGAEAFF. The chain is built from TRBV5-1 and TRBJ1-1, with TRBD1 identical over 10 bases. CDR1 is SGHRS, CDR2 YFSETQ, per germline. The CDR3 covers 15 residues. Unmatched junction bases numbered 9, after V lost 4 bases and J lost 6 bases.

V and J are TRBV10-1 and TRBJ2-2; possible D gene TRBD1, 6 bases. Trimming shortened V by 8 bases and J by 0 bases, and 10 bases separated the two germline ends. The CDR3 contains 14 residues. Germline V gene data show CDR1 as WNHNN and CDR2 as SYGVQD (reference sequence). The DNA of the CDR3 is TGCGCCAGCCGGGACACCCCGAACACCGGGGAGCTGTTTTTT. It translates to CASRDTPNTGELFF.

The V gene is TRBV4-1, the J gene TRBJ1-5, with D possibly TRBD1 on 5 matching bases. Germline assignment: CDR1 MGHRA and CDR2 YSYEKL. The ends were cut back, 3 bases at V and 1 base at J, with 7 bases in the middle. CDR3 length: 14 residues. In nucleotides, the CDR3 is TGCGCCAGCAGCCAGGGGGGGAGCAATCAGCCCCAGCATTTT. It is translated as CASSQGGSNQPQHF.

The rearrangement uses TRBV5-1 and TRBJ2-5; 7 nucleotides match TRBD2. Germline values: CDR1 SGHRS, CDR2 YFSETQ. V trimming: 4 bases; J trimming: 1 base; junction bases outside the gene matches: 7. CDR3 length: 15 residues. CDR3: CASSTIAGPQETQYF. CDR3 DNA sequence: TGCGCCAGCAGCACCATAGCGGGCCCCCAAGAGACCCAGTACTTC.

This clone has just one count. The chain couples TRBV7-6 to TRBJ2-1; TRBD1 aligns across 7 bases. In germline, CDR1 is SGHVS, CDR2 FNYEAQ. The CDR3 length is 21 residues. J gave up 4 bases and V 5 bases, and 26 bases lay outside the gene matches. CDR3 sequence: CASSPGKGRGITLRIYNEQFF. DNA of the CDR3: TGTGCCAGCAGCCCGGGCAAGGGCAGGGGGATCACACTACGCATTTACAATGAGCAGTTCTTC.

This clone was counted between two and nine times. The gene calls are TRBV6-6 and TRBJ1-2; 9 bases fit TRBD1. The CDR3 contains 17 residues. J was trimmed by 4 bases and V by 6 bases; bases with no gene match: 15. Germline assignment: CDR1 MNHNY and CDR2 SVGAGI (reference sequence). The CDR3 is CASRRTGGASYPYGYTF. For the CDR3, the DNA is TGTGCCAGCAGACGAACAGGGGGCGCGTCTTATCCCTATGGCTACACCTTC.

The V gene is TRBV6-1, the J gene TRBJ2-1, with a tentative D call TRBD1 (7 bases). V lost 1 base, J lost 7 bases, and 14 bases lay in between. CDR1 is MNHNS and CDR2 is SASEGT in the germline V gene. The CDR3 contains 15 residues. CDR3 loop: CASSEGLEGANEQFF. CDR3 bases: TGTGCCAGCAGTGAAGGTTTGGAGGGGGCGAATGAGCAGTTCTTC.

The chain has TRBV30 and TRBJ1-1; D uncertain. The CDR3 covers 14 residues. With 0 bases removed from V and 0 bases from J, the gap between germline ends came to 8 bases. Germline lookup yields CDR1 GTSNPN and CDR2 SVGIG (reference sequence). CDR3 in amino acids: CAWSVLPVNTEAFF. In DNA, the CDR3 is TGTGCCTGGAGTGTACTTCCGGTGAACACTGAAGCTTTCTTT.

The J gene is TRBJ1-6, the V gene TRBV5-1, with D uncertain. Germline-derived CDR1 and CDR2 are SGHRS and YFSETQ. The CDR3 contains 15 residues. Trimming pared 0 bases from V and 8 bases from J, leaving 12 bases between. CDR3 bases: TGCGCCAGCAGCTTGGAAGGGAGGGTGGATTCACCCCTCCACTTT. Translating it yields CASSLEGRVDSPLHF.

The chain has TRBV5-1 and TRBJ2-2; TRBD1 agrees at 9 bases. V lost 3 bases and J lost 4; bases outside the gene matches: 4. The CDR3 runs 15 residues. The germline gives CDR1 SGHRS, CDR2 YFSETQ. The chain's CDR3 is CASSSQGAGTGELFF. The CDR3 DNA is TGCGCCAGCAGCTCACAGGGGGCGGGCACCGGGGAGCTGTTTTTT.

This chain connects TRBV5-5 to TRBJ1-3; 10 bases map to TRBD1. The junction had 6 bases not matched to a gene; V was cut back by 2 bases and J by 4 bases. CDR3 length: 16 amino acids. Germline lookup yields CDR1 SGHKS and CDR2 YYEKEE (reference sequence). CDR3 in amino acids: CASSLAGTGDGNTIYF. DNA for the CDR3: TGTGCCAGCAGCTTAGCCGGGACAGGGGACGGAAACACCATATATTTT.